The clone carrying this T cell receptor (beta chain) was counted many times. The source of the sample is a study of glioma-infiltrating T cells. This CDR3 has 13 amino acids. V was pared by 5 bases and J by 7 bases, with 14 bases between. Germline V CDR1 and CDR2: MNHNS, SASEGT. TCR alpha and beta CDR3 regions were amplified from RNA using iRepertoire nested multiplex PCR. TCRdb reprocessed the multiplex PCR reads via MiXCR and lists one record per CDR3 protein. Of about 190,000 distinct CDR3 sequences listed, more than 30% are singletons. The sample consisted of glioma tissue, nonneoplastic brain tissue, or PBMCs (not recorded which). V usage is TRBV6-1 and J usage is TRBJ2-5; weak D call: TRBD1 (5 bases). This TCR was recovered from a human donor with low-grade glioma or glioblastoma, undergoing nonglioma brain surgery, or in good health (not recorded which). Written as DNA, the CDR3 is TGTGCCAGCAGTTCCGACAGTTCTGGGACCCAGTACTTC. It yields the protein CASSSDSSGTQYF.